Shown below are 19 T cell receptor beta chains from a single sample sequenced in a study of cytomegalovirus exposure and HLA in healthy donors. PCR used 60 Vbeta primers and 13 Jbeta primers. Sequencing was performed with immunoSEQ multiplex PCR; in TCRdb, only in-frame clones are kept and a portion is missing. The sample carries about 140,000 clones, around 80% recorded once. Material: PBMCs. All receptors come from a man aged 40-49 years in good health and CMV-seronegative.

The gene calls are TRBV9 and TRBJ2-1; a possible D gene is TRBD1 (5 bases). V was shortened by 0 bases and J by 3 bases, with 10 bases between the two germline ends. The germline V gene has CDR1 SGDLS and CDR2 YYNGEE. CDR3 length: 15 residues. The CDR3: CASSVAGKGYNEQFF. The CDR3 region has the DNA TGTGCCAGCAGCGTAGCAGGGAAGGGCTACAATGAGCAGTTCTTC.

This clone showed up just a few times. The chain employs TRBV30 and TRBJ2-1, with TRBD2 matching 10 bases. Germline loops: CDR1 GTSNPN, CDR2 SVGIG (reference sequence). This CDR3 has 15 residues. After removal of 4 bases from V and 3 bases from J, the junction contained 6 bases not matched to a gene. The CDR3 region is CAWKGAGGGYNEQFF. CDR3 nucleotide sequence: TGTGCCTGGAAGGGAGCGGGGGGGGGCTACAATGAGCAGTTCTTC.

This chain links TRBV5-1 with TRBJ2-5, with D possibly TRBD1 on 6 matching bases. V lost 0 bases and J 5 bases, leaving 17 bases between the germline ends. From germline, CDR1 is SGHRS and CDR2 YFSETQ. The CDR3 loop spans 16 amino acids. The CDR3 sequence is CASSLELAGAGETQYF. CDR3 bases: TGCGCCAGCAGCTTGGAACTCGCAGGGGCGGGCGAGACCCAGTACTTC.

V is TRBV29-1 and J is TRBJ2-3; TRBD2 agrees at 9 bases. The CDR3 sequence is 14 residues long. Germline V lookup: CDR1 SQVTM, CDR2 ANQGSEA. With V trimmed by 6 bases and J by 0 bases, 4 bases remained unmatched. The chain's CDR3 is CSVLAGASTDTQYF. For the CDR3, the DNA is TGCAGCGTCTTAGCGGGGGCTAGCACAGATACGCAGTATTTT.

The chain uses TRBV5-1 and TRBJ2-1; weak D call: TRBD1 (6 bases). Germline values: CDR1 SGHRS, CDR2 YFSETQ. V was clipped by 0 bases and J by 6 bases, with 10 bases between them. CDR3 length equals 14 residues. The CDR3 sequence is CASSLARDTNEQFF. CDR3 nucleotide sequence: TGCGCCAGCAGCTTGGCGAGGGACACCAATGAGCAGTTCTTC.

The chain uses TRBV11-2 and TRBJ2-2; tentative D call: TRBD2 (5 bases). The germline V gene has CDR1 SGHAT and CDR2 FQNNGV. This CDR3 has 15 residues. V shed 1 base and J shed 4 bases, with 10 bases lying between them. In DNA form, the CDR3 reads TGTGCCAGCAGCTTAGCGAGGGTCGGCACCGGGGAGCTGTTTTTT. The encoded protein is CASSLARVGTGELFF.

The genes are TRBV6-1 and TRBJ2-7; maybe TRBD1 (6 bases). This CDR3 comprises 15 residues. Germline V gene lookup returns CDR1 MNHNS and CDR2 SASEGT. Trimming left V 1 base short and J 0 bases short, with 10 bases between. CDR3 in DNA: TGTGCCAGCAGTGAAGGACAGGCCAGCTCCTACGAGCAGTACTTC. The encoded protein is CASSEGQASSYEQYF.

A few counts support this clone. This chain uses TRBV10-3 with TRBJ2-3; a possible D gene is TRBD2 (5 bases). The CDR3 has 17 amino acids. Between the trimmed V and J ends, which lost 0 bases and 8 bases, there was a span of 21 bases. Germline CDR1 ENHRY, CDR2 SYGVKD. CDR3 coding DNA: TGTGCCATCAGTGAGTCGGAGGTAACCCTTCTGAGTGTTACGCAGTATTTT. It yields the protein CAISESEVTLLSVTQYF.

The rearrangement joins TRBV6-5 to TRBJ1-4; the match to TRBD1 covers 8 bases. This CDR3 has 15 residues. The V gene's germline CDR1 is MNHEY and CDR2 SVGAGI. The ends lost 2 bases at V and 6 bases at J; junction bases unmatched: 5. The CDR3, as DNA: TGTGCCAGCAGTTACCTGACAGGGGTCGATGAAAAACTGTTTTTT. Translated, it gives CASSYLTGVDEKLFF.

The gene calls are TRBV30 and TRBJ1-5, with D possibly TRBD1 on 6 matching bases. The CDR3 extends over 17 amino acids. Germline CDR1 reads GTSNPN; CDR2 reads SVGIG (reference sequence). With 5 bases removed from V and 2 bases from J, the gap between germline ends came to 22 bases. CDR3 DNA: TGTGCCTGGGCCCCCAAAGGGGGAGAAAAGGGCAATCAGCCCCAGCATTTT. It specifies CAWAPKGGEKGNQPQHF. Drawing the rest from reference TRBV30 and TRBJ1-5, the complete variable domain is SQTIHQWPATLVQPVGSPLSLECTVEGTSNPNLYWYRQAAGRGLQLLFYSVGIGQISSEVPQNLSASRPQDRQFILSSKKLLLSDSGFYLCAWAPKGGEKGNQPQHFGDGTRLSIL.

This chain links TRBV21-1 with TRBJ1-6. TRBV21-1 is a recognized pseudogene. The CDR3 sequence is 22 residues long. The CDR3 loop is CVSSEFWLYGRVFLYYNSPLHF. Written as DNA, the CDR3 is TGTGTCTCGTCGGAATTTTGGCTGTACGGGAGAGTATTCCTTTACTATAATTCACCCCTCCACTTT.

The chain has TRBV6-5 and TRBJ2-7; TRBD1 matches at 10 bases. Germline V gives CDR1 MNHEY, CDR2 SVGAGI. The junction had 7 bases not matched to a gene; V was cut back by 5 bases and J by 3 bases. There are 15 residues in the CDR3. The CDR3 protein is CASSVGTGAFYEQYF. The CDR3 DNA follows: TGTGCCAGCAGTGTGGGGACAGGGGCGTTCTACGAGCAGTACTTC.

The V gene is TRBV6-1, the J gene TRBJ1-5, with TRBD1 matching over 9 bases. The V gene's germline CDR1 is MNHNS and CDR2 SASEGT. Trimming took 4 bases from V and 0 from J; bases not matched to a gene: 7. This CDR3 is 17 amino acids long. The CDR3 loop reads CASSVPDRGNSNQPQHF. The DNA for the CDR3 is TGTGCCAGCAGTGTTCCCGACAGGGGGAATAGCAATCAGCCCCAGCATTTT.

The V call is TRBV27, the J call TRBJ2-2; D remains unclear. This CDR3 has 14 residues. Trimming took 3 bases from V and 3 from J, leaving 8 bases between them. Germline assignment: CDR1 MNHEY and CDR2 SMNVEV (reference sequence). The CDR3 DNA reads as TGTGCCAGCAGTTTTACTCTGGACACCGGGGAGCTGTTTTTT. Translating gives CASSFTLDTGELFF.

The chain combines TRBV5-6 with TRBJ2-7; D unresolved. There are 11 residues in the CDR3. Trimming pared 3 bases from V and 3 bases from J, leaving 4 bases between. Germline CDR1 and CDR2: SGHDT and YYEEEE. The CDR3 sequence: CASSSFYEQYF. Here the CDR3 DNA reads TGTGCCAGCAGCTCCTTCTACGAGCAGTACTTC.

This chain uses TRBV7-3 with TRBJ2-7; unclear D gene. This CDR3 contains 15 residues. Germline V lookup: CDR1 SGHTA, CDR2 FQGTGA. V was cut by 4 bases and J by 0 bases, with 13 bases left in between. For the CDR3, the DNA is TGTGCCAGCAGCTGGGCGAGACCCAGCTCCTACGAGCAGTACTTC. Its protein product is CASSWARPSSYEQYF. The variable domain in full, completed from reference TRBV7-3 and TRBJ2-7, reads GAGVSQTPSNKVTEKGKYVELRCDPISGHTALYWYRQSLGQGPEFLIYFQGTGAADDSGLPNDRFFAVRPEGSVSTLKIQRTERGDSAVYLCASSWARPSSYEQYFGPGTRLTVT.

The chain uses TRBV7-2 and TRBJ2-7; D not resolved. V was shortened by 4 bases and J by 0 bases, with 10 bases between the two germline ends. The germline CDR1 and CDR2 sequences are SGHTA and FQGNSA. The CDR3 sequence is 14 residues long. In DNA form, the CDR3 reads TGTGCCAGCAGCTCCGACATATTCTCCTACGAGCAGTACTTC. Translating gives CASSSDIFSYEQYF.

For this clone: Other DNA sequences in the same sample also yield this CDR3. The chain joins TRBV5-1 to TRBJ1-5, with D perhaps TRBD1 (5 bases). The V gene lost 0 bases and the J gene lost 4 bases, with 11 bases spanning the gap. The CDR3 is 15 amino acids. The germline CDR1 and CDR2 sequences are SGHRS and YFSETQ. CDR3 sequence: CASSLDGGGNQPQHF. CDR3 in DNA: TGCGCCAGCAGCTTGGACGGGGGGGGTAATCAGCCCCAGCATTTT.

V is TRBV6-1 and J is TRBJ2-3, with TRBD2 identical over 12 bases. CDR3 length: 14 amino acids. Germline values: CDR1 MNHNS, CDR2 SASEGT. After removal of 7 bases from V and 5 bases from J, the junction contained 4 bases not matched to a gene. The CDR3 loop is CASTELAGGDTQYF. In DNA form, the CDR3 reads TGTGCCAGCACCGAACTAGCGGGAGGAGATACGCAGTATTTT.